Below, one T cell receptor (beta chain) is given with its context. The authors' processing: Amplification with reference gene primers provided the estimates of nucleated cell counts. Method: immunoSEQ multiplex PCR; TCRdb's copy keeps in-frame clones and lacks some. Clone size and V and J calls were adopted from that table, with D and trimming inferred from the DNA. Of 50,000 to 75,000 clones listed, under 95% are singletons. These data originate in a study of blood T cell repertoires in COVID-19. Study-level information: From the United States, Italy and Spain came samples of acute and convalescent COVID-19. PBMCs, B-cell-depleted T cells, or T cells provided the cDNA or gDNA that made up the material.

V shed 5 bases and J 4 bases; nucleotides not matched to a gene: 7. The CDR3 covers 14 residues. The germline CDR1 and CDR2 sequences are MNHEY and SVGAGI. Source material: peripheral blood. This sequence was found in a man between 70 and 80 years old with active COVID-19. This chain links TRBV6-5 with TRBJ2-7; TRBD1 matches 8 bases. CDR3 sequence reads: CASSRAGGWYEQYF. In nucleotides, the CDR3 is TGTGCCAGCAGTCGGGCAGGGGGCTGGTACGAGCAGTACTTC.